This TCR beta chain was recovered during a study of OX40 agonist ivuxolimab in advanced cancers. Per germline, CDR1 SNHLY and CDR2 FYNNEI. The CDR3 is made up of 14 amino acids. V was clipped by 5 bases and J by 7 bases; unmatched bases: 5. TCRdb's table, derived via immunoSEQ multiplex PCR, lists solely in-frame clones and lacks some. Of approximately 7,200 clones listed, around 70% are singletons. The J gene is TRBJ2-1, the V gene TRBV2, with TRBD2 matching 10 bases. This specimen was CD4+ or CD8+ T cells sorted from blood, taken in a trial of the OX40 agonist ivuxolimab. The clonotype originates from an adult with an advanced solid tumor such as melanoma, head and neck, liver or kidney cancer. The DNA of the CDR3 is TGTGCCAGCAGTTACAGCGGGGGGGGGAATGAGCAGTTCTTC. It yields the protein CASSYSGGGNEQFF.